This T cell receptor (beta chain) was recorded in a study of shared clonotypes between healthy human individuals. The authors' processing: ImmunoSEQ sequences covered only the junction and lacked quality scores; filtering therefore differed. Profiling relied on immunoSEQ multiplex PCR, and the TCRdb table lists in-frame clones only, not all of them. From that table come the V and J calls and clone size; the DNA was used to work out D and trimming. The sample shows roughly 1 million clones, about 80% of them seen only once. CD4+ cells yielded CD45RA+ naive and CD45RA-negative memory subsets. Concerning this clone itself: Its specificity is not known.

Study outcomes and limitations: Sampling was confined to blood; repertoires within tissues likely differ. Generation probabilities were higher for clonotypes shared across all four sorted-subset donors than for unshared ones.

The CDR3 totals 15 residues. Per germline, CDR1 SGHTA and CDR2 FQGTGA. V was clipped by 8 bases and J by 0 bases, with 16 bases between them. The rearrangement joins TRBV7-3 to TRBJ1-1; D possibly corresponds to TRBD1 (5 bases). This clonotype originated in a man aged 18 to 35 in good health. The material sequenced was memory CD4+ T cells sorted from blood. Stated subset: CD45RA-negative fraction. CDR3 coding DNA: TGTGCCAGCCCGACGGGGCGGGGGATGAACACTGAAGCTTTCTTT. This encodes CASPTGRGMNTEAFF.